Below are 30 T cell receptor beta chains sequenced from a single sample in a study of patients and donors after allogeneic stem cell transplantation. TCRdb itself ran the RT-PCR reads through MiXCR, one entry per CDR3 protein. The sample holds about 160,000 distinct CDR3 sequences, 25% to 35% seen once. Sequencing was carried out using blood, either unsorted or a sorted T cell fraction (not recorded which). These receptors were taken from a human donor who was either an allogeneic HSCT recipient or a stem cell or donor lymphocyte infusion donor (not recorded which). It is not recorded whose cells these are; they may come from a transplant donor.

The V gene is TRBV7-3, the J gene TRBJ2-2; D is uncertain. V was trimmed by 1 base and J by 7 bases, leaving 7 bases between them. CDR3 length equals 13 residues. The germline V gene encodes CDR1 SGHTA and CDR2 FQGTGA. CDR3 sequence: CASSLITSGELFF. In DNA, the CDR3 is TGTGCCAGCAGCTTAATCACGAGCGGGGAGCTGTTTTTT.

The sample holds many counts of this clonotype. CDR3 sequence: CASSRQQGANQPQHF. The CDR3 DNA sequence: TGTGCCAGCAGCCGTCAACAGGGGGCGAATCAGCCCCAGCATTTT. The chain joins TRBV6-5 to TRBJ1-5, with TRBD1 matching 9 bases. The CDR3 contains 15 residues. Trimming cost V 6 bases and J 4 bases; bases outside gene matches: 7. Germline-derived CDR1 and CDR2 are MNHEY and SVGAGI.

This sequence joins TRBV27 and TRBJ1-5; D remains unclear. The germline gives CDR1 MNHEY, CDR2 SMNVEV (reference sequence). Trimming removed 3 bases at V and 4 bases at J, with 10 bases between. The CDR3 consists of 14 residues. This CDR3 is CASSFRSENQPQHF. The CDR3 bases are TGTGCCAGCAGTTTTAGAAGTGAAAATCAGCCCCAGCATTTT.

V is TRBV4-3 and J is TRBJ2-5, with D uncertain. Germline values: CDR1 LGHNA, CDR2 YSLEER. This CDR3 has 12 residues. Trimming removed 0 bases from V and 7 bases from J, with 6 bases in between. CDR3 DNA sequence: TGCGCCAGCAGCCAAGAAGACGGGACCCAGTACTTC. Translated, it gives CASSQEDGTQYF.

The gene calls are TRBV7-9 and TRBJ2-7; 7 positions agree with TRBD1. Per germline, CDR1 SEHNR and CDR2 FQNEAQ (reference sequence). The V and J ends lost 6 bases and 2 bases, in that order; junction bases with no gene match: 4. CDR3 length: 13 residues. The CDR3 DNA sequence: TGTGCCAGCAGACGACAGGGAGCCTACGAGCAGTACTTC. Its translation is CASRRQGAYEQYF.

In its sample, this clonotype was seen a few times. The V call is TRBV5-1, the J call TRBJ2-1; TRBD2 matches 14 bases. J gave up 4 bases and V 4 bases, and 10 bases lay outside the gene matches. The CDR3 runs 18 residues. Germline V gene data show CDR1 as SGHRS and CDR2 as YFSETQ. The CDR3 DNA reads TGCGCCAGCAGCCAATATCGACTAGCGGGAGGGACTTACAATGAGCAGTTCTTC. Protein: CASSQYRLAGGTYNEQFF.

This clonotype was seen repeatedly, ten times or more. J is TRBJ1-2 and V is TRBV25-1, with D maybe TRBD1 (5 bases). The CDR3 spans 11 residues. CDR1 MGHDK and CDR2 SYGVNS come from the germline V gene. The germline V and J ends were trimmed by 4 bases and 11 bases, with 11 bases remaining between them. In nucleotides, the CDR3 is TGTGCCAGCAGTGTCGGGGGGGTTTACACCTTC. Its protein is CASSVGGVYTF.

This clonotype was detected ten times or more. The chain combines TRBV7-2 with TRBJ1-2; no firm D call. This CDR3 comprises 11 residues. Trimming cost V 7 bases and J 4 bases, with 7 bases left between them. Germline-derived CDR1 and CDR2 are SGHTA and FQGNSA. CDR3 residues: CASTTAYGYTF. The CDR3, as DNA: TGTGCCAGCACCACCGCCTATGGCTACACCTTC.

The chain has TRBV28 and TRBJ2-4; TRBD1 aligns across 11 bases. Germline lookup yields CDR1 MDHEN and CDR2 SYDVKM. CDR3 size: 19 residues. The V segment lost 0 bases and the J segment 1 base; nucleotides outside the gene matches: 8. The CDR3 protein is CASSLWRTGGIRAKNIQYF. The CDR3 DNA reads TGTGCCAGCAGTTTATGGAGGACAGGGGGCATTAGGGCCAAAAACATTCAGTACTTC.

The J gene is TRBJ1-1, the V gene TRBV12-3 or TRBV12-4; no reliable D call. Trimming pared 3 bases from V and 0 bases from J, leaving 11 bases between. The length of the CDR3 is 15 residues. CDR3 residues: CASSFLLSMNTEAFF. The CDR3 DNA is TGTGCCAGCAGTTTTTTACTTTCTATGAACACTGAAGCTTTCTTT.

The CDR3 nucleotides are TGTGCCAGCAGTTCGGGACAGGGCCCTGAAGCTTTCTTT. It yields the protein CASSSGQGPEAFF. The chain is built from TRBV28 and TRBJ1-1; 9 bases match TRBD1. Germline CDR1 reads MDHEN; CDR2 reads SYDVKM. The V segment lost 4 bases and the J segment 6 bases; nucleotides outside the gene matches: 3. The CDR3 contains 13 residues. The whole variable domain, filled in from reference TRBV28 and TRBJ1-1, reads DVKVTQSSRYLVKRTGEKVFLECVQDMDHENMFWYRQDPGLGLRLIYFSYDVKMKEKGDIPEGYSVSREKKERFSLILESASTNQTSMYLCASSSGQGPEAFFGQGTRLTVV.

This chain connects TRBV30 to TRBJ1-1, with TRBD1 identical over 7 bases. Germline trimming cut 3 bases from V and 7 bases from J; bases unmatched to any gene: 5. The CDR3 has 12 amino acids. Germline lookup yields CDR1 GTSNPN and CDR2 SVGIG (reference sequence). For the CDR3, the DNA is TGTGCCTGGAGGTTGACAGGGATTGAAGCTTTCTTT. Amino acid sequence: CAWRLTGIEAFF.

As for this clonotype: One end of the junction varies from germline; a read error may be responsible. The chain is built from TRBV10-3 and TRBJ1-6; TRBD1 aligns across 9 bases. This CDR3 region has 16 residues. CDR1 and CDR2 from the germline V gene are ENHRY and SYGVKD. The CDR3 loop reads CATSEKTGTGNSPLHF. CDR3 in DNA: TGTGCCACCAGTGAGAAGACCGGGACAGGGAATTCACCCCTCCACTTT.

This clonotype was seen more than once but under ten times. The rearrangement uses TRBV18 and TRBJ2-7, with D possibly matching TRBD2 (5 bases). The CDR3 length is 13 residues. The V end was cut by 0 bases, the J end by 7 bases, with 10 bases between. Per germline, CDR1 KGHSH and CDR2 LQKENI. CDR3 protein: CASSPPGSGEQYF. The CDR3 region has the DNA TGTGCCAGCTCACCACCGGGGTCGGGGGAGCAGTACTTC. Based on the CDR3 plus reference TRBV18 and TRBJ2-7, the full variable domain is NAGVMQNPRHLVRRRGQEARLRCSPMKGHSHVYWYRQLPEEGLKFMVYLQKENIIDESGMPKERFSAEFPKEGPSILRIQQVVRGDSAAYFCASSPPGSGEQYFGPGTRLTVT.

Remarks on this clonotype: The junction departs from the called germline gene at one end, perhaps through a read error. The rearrangement uses TRBV6-6 and TRBJ2-7, with a weak D call TRBD1 (5 bases). Germline V CDR1 and CDR2: MNHNY, SVGAGI (reference sequence). This CDR3 has 15 residues. CDR3 sequence: CASRYYRDSSYEQYF. DNA for the CDR3: TGTGCCAGCAGATACTACCGAGACAGCTCCTACGAGCAGTACTTC.

Comments on this clonotype: This sequence may be a read error, since a much larger clone differs from it by one base. This is likely a read error, given that the CDR3 carries no conserved phenylalanine or tryptophan at its end. The gene calls are TRBV5-1 and TRBJ1-5; unclear D gene. Trimming removed 1 base from V and 0 bases from J, with 2 bases in between. The CDR3 covers 13 residues. Per germline, CDR1 SGHRS and CDR2 YFSETQ. The CDR3, as DNA: TGCGCCAGCAGCTTGCATAGCAATCAGCCCCAGCATTTG. It codes for CASSLHSNQPQHL.

There are a few counts of this clonotype. The chain is built from TRBV7-9 and TRBJ2-7; TRBD2 matches at 12 bases. The V gene end was trimmed by 8 bases and the J gene end by 3 bases; junction bases not matched to a gene: 8. The CDR3 extends over 15 amino acids. Germline values: CDR1 SEHNR, CDR2 FQNEAQ (reference sequence). The CDR3 DNA reads as TGTGCCAGCCACGACCTAGCGGGAGGGTTCTACGAGCAGTACTTC. Amino acid sequence: CASHDLAGGFYEQYF.

The chain recombines TRBV3-1 with TRBJ1-5; 7 nucleotides line up with TRBD1. This CDR3 comprises 14 residues. The V segment lost 4 bases and the J segment 10 bases; nucleotides outside the gene matches: 10. In germline, CDR1 is LGHDT, CDR2 YNNKEL (reference sequence). The CDR3 is CASSLSTGPRPQHF. CDR3 nucleotides: TGTGCCAGCAGCCTATCGACAGGGCCCCGTCCCCAGCATTTT.

The chain joins TRBV9 to TRBJ2-7; D is unclear. Germline V CDR1 and CDR2: SGDLS, YYNGEE. V was cut by 0 bases and J by 0 bases, with 7 bases left in between. The CDR3 extends over 14 amino acids. In DNA, the CDR3 is TGTGCCAGCAGCGTAGATCCAAGCTCCTACGAGCAGTACTTC. It translates to CASSVDPSSYEQYF.

J is TRBJ1-1 and V is TRBV29-1; D might be TRBD1 (6 bases). This CDR3 comprises 12 residues. Germline V lookup: CDR1 SQVTM, CDR2 ANQGSEA. Between the trimmed V and J ends, which lost 6 bases and 6 bases, there was a span of 14 bases. The CDR3 DNA sequence: TGCAGCGTAGATACAGGGTCCGCTGAAGCTTTCTTT. Protein product: CSVDTGSAEAFF.

This clonotype was detected many times. The CDR3 sequence is CASSLGTGASYGYTF. CDR3 DNA: TGTGCCAGCAGCTTAGGGACAGGGGCAAGCTATGGCTACACCTTC. V is TRBV11-2 and J is TRBJ1-2; 9 bases agree with TRBD1. The germline CDR1 and CDR2 sequences are SGHAT and FQNNGV. V shed 1 base, J shed 4 bases, and the junction held 4 bases outside the gene matches. CDR3 length equals 15 residues.

This rearrangement joins TRBV11-2 to TRBJ2-7; a possible D gene is TRBD2 (6 bases). The V gene lost 0 bases and the J gene lost 3 bases, with 12 bases spanning the gap. The germline V gene has CDR1 SGHAT and CDR2 FQNNGV. The length of the CDR3 is 15 residues. CDR3 sequence reads: CASSLDLGRSYEQYF. Written as DNA, the CDR3 is TGTGCCAGCAGCTTAGATCTCGGGAGAAGCTACGAGCAGTACTTC. The complete variable domain, with remaining parts taken from reference TRBV11-2 and TRBJ2-7, reads EAGVAQSPRYKIIEKRQSVAFWCNPISGHATLYWYQQILGQGPKLLIQFQNNGVVDDSQLPKDRFSAERLKGVDSTLKIQPAKLEDSAVYLCASSLDLGRSYEQYFGPGTRLTVT.

This clonotype was detected a few times. This chain joins TRBV20-1 and TRBJ2-1, with 9 bases matching TRBD2. This CDR3 has 13 residues. Germline CDR1 reads DFQATT; CDR2 reads SNEGSKA (reference sequence). V shed 6 bases and J 1 base; nucleotides not matched to a gene: 1. CDR3 loop: CSATSGSYNEQFF. The CDR3 DNA follows: TGCAGTGCGACTAGCGGATCCTACAATGAGCAGTTCTTC.

This clonotype appeared a few times. V usage is TRBV20-1 and J usage is TRBJ1-5; D unclear. The germline V gene encodes CDR1 DFQATT and CDR2 SNEGSKA (reference sequence). Trimming removed 6 bases at V and 5 bases at J, with 11 bases between. The CDR3 covers 12 residues. The chain's CDR3 is CSASGGDQPQHF. CDR3 sequence (DNA): TGCAGTGCCTCAGGCGGTGATCAGCCCCAGCATTTT.

This clonotype appeared a few times. J is TRBJ2-1 and V is TRBV12-3 or TRBV12-4, with 8 bases fitting TRBD2. V shed 6 bases, J shed 4 bases, and the junction held 8 bases outside the gene matches. The CDR3 has 15 residues. This CDR3 reads CASRQPGLGYNEQFF. The CDR3 nucleotides are TGTGCCAGCAGACAACCGGGACTAGGGTACAATGAGCAGTTCTTC.

V and J are TRBV27 and TRBJ2-5, with D unresolved. Germline values: CDR1 MNHEY, CDR2 SMNVEV (reference sequence). The ends were cut back, 6 bases at V and 5 bases at J, with 13 bases in the middle. This CDR3 comprises 13 residues. The CDR3 reads CASSIRIRETQYF. DNA for the CDR3: TGTGCCAGCAGCATTAGGATTAGGGAGACCCAGTACTTC.

The J gene is TRBJ1-1, the V gene TRBV6-4; 7 nucleotides match TRBD1. The germline V gene has CDR1 MRHNA and CDR2 SNTAGT. V lost 4 bases, J lost 10 bases, and 9 bases stayed unmatched. The CDR3 is made up of 13 amino acids. The CDR3, as DNA: TGTGCCAGCAGTGCCCCAGCGGACAGGCCAGCTTTCTTT. Amino acids: CASSAPADRPAFF.

The genes are TRBV9 and TRBJ2-2; tentatively, D is TRBD2 (5 bases). Germline values: CDR1 SGDLS, CDR2 YYNGEE. Trimming pared 5 bases from V and 5 bases from J, leaving 13 bases between. This CDR3 is built from 14 residues. The CDR3 is CASRDETGTGELFF. As DNA, the CDR3 is TGTGCCAGCAGGGATGAGACGGGAACCGGGGAGCTGTTTTTT. The complete variable domain, with remaining parts taken from reference TRBV9 and TRBJ2-2, reads DSGVTQTPKHLITATGQRVTLRCSPRSGDLSVYWYQQSLDQGLQFLIQYYNGEERAKGNILERFSAQQFPDLHSELNLSSLELGDSALYFCASRDETGTGELFFGEGSRLTVL.

This clonotype came up a few times. This chain joins TRBV28 and TRBJ1-6; D gene ambiguous. CDR3 size: 13 residues. Germline CDR1 MDHEN, CDR2 SYDVKM. V gave up 2 bases and J gave up 10 bases, with 9 bases separating them. CDR3 sequence reads: CASSLQTSSPLHF. In DNA, the CDR3 is TGTGCCAGCAGTTTACAGACGAGCTCACCCCTCCACTTT.

The chain couples TRBV15 to TRBJ2-3; tentatively, D is TRBD2 (6 bases). From germline, CDR1 is LNHNV and CDR2 YYDKDF (reference sequence). V shed 3 bases and J shed 0 bases, with 10 bases lying between them. The CDR3 consists of 15 residues. The CDR3 protein is CATSSPGTSTDTQYF. DNA for the CDR3: TGTGCCACCAGCAGCCCCGGGACTAGCACAGATACGCAGTATTTT.